This T cell receptor beta chain derives from a study of blood T cell repertoires in COVID-19. This CDR3 has 13 amino acids. Germline lookup yields CDR1 SNHLY and CDR2 FYNNEI. The V and J ends lost 6 bases and 8 bases, in that order; junction bases with no gene match: 5. The assay was immunoSEQ multiplex PCR, and TCRdb's table has in-frame clones only and misses some. The data contain roughly 59,000 clones, 70% to 80% of them singletons. The sequenced sample consisted of peripheral blood. The chain carries TRBV2 and TRBJ2-2, with 8 bases aligning to TRBD1. The sequence came from an older man with acute or convalescent COVID-19. CDR3 region: CASSRTGFGELFF. The CDR3 coding sequence is TGTGCCAGCAGCAGGACAGGGTTTGGGGAGCTGTTTTTT. Full variable domain (remainder filled in from reference TRBV2 and TRBJ2-2): EPEVTQTPSHQVTQMGQEVILRCVPISNHLYFYWYRQILGQKVEFLVSFYNNEISEKSEIFDDQFSVERPDGSNFTLKIRSTKLEDSAMYFCASSRTGFGELFFGEGSRLTVL.